This TCR beta chain was profiled in a study of T cell changes during pregnancy in multiple sclerosis (dated by TCRdb to about 2019). General notes on the study: Changes in the T cell repertoire over the course of pregnancy were examined in this study in women with multiple sclerosis.

With regard to this clone: No antigen is known for it. The record has no base qualities; no much larger clone is one base away.

The library was made by the immunoSEQ multiplex PCR assay. In its TCRdb copy, this immuneACCESS table keeps in-frame sequences only and misses some clones. Where compared with another copy, unresolved V genes explain less than half of these, and the others have no known cause. The sample records roughly 100,000 clones, 91% of which are singletons. Around 3% of the sample lies in the top ten. The V and J ends are trimmed by 1 base and 1 base, leaving 13 bases between them. CDR1 and CDR2 were assigned from the germline V gene as MGHRA and YSYEKL. The CDR3 contains 16 residues, cysteine and phenylalanine counted. The sequence is cut down to CDR3 DNA, 48 bases in frame from base 1.

The rearranged segments are TRBV4-1 and TRBJ1-1; no D gene is confidently identified. The source material was peripheral blood, sampled in the second trimester of pregnancy. This sequence was found in a female donor with multiple sclerosis, enrolled in a pregnancy study. The DNA sequence is as follows: TGCGCCAGCAGCCAAGGATTGAAGCTTAGGAACACTGAAGCTTTCTTT. Its translation is CASSQGLKLRNTEAFF.